This T cell receptor beta chain was captured by sequencing in a study of tissue T cells after allogeneic stem cell transplantation. Study in general: Patients with graft-versus-host disease had grafts: four unmodified, three CD34-selected and T-cell-depleted. Study findings and constraints: Motif-based clustering found tissue-specific repertoire signatures shared across patients, though few clones were shared. Anatomically similar tissues had similar TCR repertoires within each patient.

In the case of this clone: Its antigen remains unknown.

Clones were read by immunoSEQ multiplex PCR, and TCRdb kept only the in-frame ones, dropping some. Here the sample spans tens of thousands of clones, 92% being singletons. This sequence was found in a woman aged 40-69 years who later had graft-versus-host disease after an allogeneic stem cell transplant. The source material was blood, sampled before transplantation.

The CDR3 region has the DNA TGTGCCAGCTCACCGGACAGAACGACAACTAATGAAAAACTGTTTTTT. Translating it yields CASSPDRTTTNEKLFF. The chain uses TRBV18 and TRBJ1-4; TRBD1 is a possible D gene (6 bases). V lost 3 bases, J lost 0 bases, and 11 bases lay in between. The CDR3 is 16 amino acids. Germline lookup yields CDR1 KGHSH and CDR2 LQKENI.